The 19 T cell receptor beta chains below all came from one sample that was sequenced in a study of CD8 T cells in Susac syndrome (dated by TCRdb to the late 2010s). The method behind the library was the immunoSEQ multiplex PCR assay. RNA was extracted with the RNeasy kit and about 0.5 to 1 ug was reverse transcribed using random hexamers. The raw public data were reprocessed by TCRdb itself: fastp quality trimming at Q25, MiXCR clonotype calling, in-frame beta chains only. For every CDR3 protein sequence, its rows merge into one entry that carries the most common genes and DNA. The sample contains about 210,000 distinct CDR3 sequences, around 95% of them found a single time. The ten largest clones take up 0.085% to 0.1% of the sample. Sequenced: CD4+ T cells from PBMCs. The receptors come from a human donor with multiple sclerosis.

The J gene is TRBJ1-1, the V gene TRBV29-1; TRBD1 aligns across 8 bases. Germline V gene lookup returns CDR1 SQVTM and CDR2 ANQGSEA. The CDR3 totals 15 residues. With V trimmed by 4 bases and J by 2 bases, 9 bases remained unmatched. CDR3 sequence: CSVAIGTGLNTEAFF. The DNA for the CDR3 is TGCAGCGTTGCTATAGGGACAGGCCTCAACACTGAAGCTTTCTTT. The variable domain in full, with the rest retrieved from reference TRBV29-1 and TRBJ1-1, is SAVISQKPSRDICQRGTSLTIQCQVDSQVTMMFWYRQQPGQSLTLIATANQGSEATYESGFVIDKFPISRPNLTFSTLTVSNMSPEDSSIYLCSVAIGTGLNTEAFFGQGTRLTVV.

The chain has TRBV29-1 and TRBJ2-2; 8 bases are a match to TRBD1. CDR3 length: 13 residues. Losses at the gene ends were 7 bases for V and 2 bases for J; bases not matched to a gene: 3. Germline CDR1 and CDR2: SQVTM and ANQGSEA. The CDR3 DNA reads TGCAGCGGACAGGGGCAAAACACCGGGGAGCTGTTTTTT. Translation: CSGQGQNTGELFF.

The chain recombines TRBV3-1 with TRBJ1-6; D remains unclear. V was cut by 2 bases and J by 6 bases, with 8 bases left in between. CDR3 length: 14 residues. Germline V gene sequence: CDR1 LGHDT, CDR2 YNNKEL (reference sequence). The DNA of the CDR3 is TGTGCCAGCAGCCAAATTAAGGGTAATTCACCCCTCCACTTT. Protein sequence: CASSQIKGNSPLHF.

This chain joins TRBV9 and TRBJ2-7; TRBD2 is a possible D gene (7 bases). The CDR3 is 14 residues long. Germline lookup yields CDR1 SGDLS and CDR2 YYNGEE. With 2 bases removed from V and 0 bases from J, the gap between germline ends came to 9 bases. The CDR3: CASSVGGPSYEQYF. Here the CDR3 DNA reads TGTGCCAGCAGCGTCGGGGGGCCCTCCTACGAGCAGTACTTC.

The chain uses TRBV23-1 and TRBJ2-1, with a possible D match to TRBD1 (5 bases). TRBV23-1 is placed among ORFs of uncertain function. CDR3 size: 16 residues. The germline V and J ends were trimmed by 7 bases and 1 base, with 17 bases remaining between them. CDR3 loop: CASILKGPLSYNEQFF. For the CDR3, the DNA is TGCGCCAGCATCCTCAAGGGGCCCTTATCCTACAATGAGCAGTTCTTC.

This sequence joins TRBV14 and TRBJ1-2; D remains ambiguous. Germline V gives CDR1 SGHDN, CDR2 FVKESK. The germline V and J ends were trimmed by 0 bases and 7 bases, with 9 bases remaining between them. This CDR3 region has 13 residues. In nucleotides, the CDR3 is TGTGCCAGCAGCCAAGATCCATACCGTGGCTACACCTTC. It is translated as CASSQDPYRGYTF.

The chain is built from TRBV3-1 and TRBJ1-1; D not resolved. Trimming removed 1 base at V and 6 bases at J, with 12 bases between. Germline lookup yields CDR1 LGHDT and CDR2 YNNKEL (reference sequence). CDR3 length: 14 amino acids. This CDR3 is CASSQAGSVAEAFF. Written as DNA, the CDR3 is TGTGCCAGCAGCCAAGCGGGGAGTGTTGCTGAAGCTTTCTTT.

The rearrangement joins TRBV18 to TRBJ1-2; 11 nucleotides align to TRBD1. V was clipped by 3 bases and J by 7 bases; unmatched bases: 7. CDR1 and CDR2 from the germline V gene are KGHSH and LQKENI. The CDR3 runs to 15 residues. The CDR3 nucleotides are TGTGCCAGCTCACCTCCCGGGACAGGGGGGGCTGGCTACACCTTC. Amino acid sequence: CASSPPGTGGAGYTF.

The chain links TRBV13 to TRBJ2-3; 9 bases agree with TRBD2. With 4 bases clipped from V and 2 bases from J, the junction kept 4 bases outside the gene matches. The CDR3 length is 15 residues. Germline lookup yields CDR1 PRHDT and CDR2 FYEKMQ (reference sequence). DNA of the CDR3: TGTGCCAGCAGCTCAGAGCGGGGGGTCACAGATACGCAGTATTTT. Protein: CASSSERGVTDTQYF.

This chain connects TRBV20-1 to TRBJ2-3, with D unresolved. This CDR3 has 11 residues. Per germline, CDR1 DFQATT and CDR2 SNEGSKA (reference sequence). CDR3 in amino acids: CSLSWTDTQYF. CDR3 bases: TGCAGCCTCAGTTGGACAGATACGCAGTATTTT.

The rearrangement uses TRBV6-5 and TRBJ2-5; 9 bases fit TRBD2. Looked up from germline, CDR1 is MNHEY and CDR2 is SVGAGI. The CDR3 runs to 15 residues. J lost 3 bases, V lost 2 bases, and 4 bases had no gene match. The DNA for the CDR3 is TGTGCCAGCAGTTACGGCCTAGCGGGGAAAGAGACCCAGTACTTC. It translates to CASSYGLAGKETQYF.

This rearrangement joins TRBV3-1 to TRBJ1-1, with 9 bases matching TRBD1. J lost 10 bases, V lost 5 bases, and 14 bases had no gene match. The CDR3 is 15 amino acids. Germline V gene sequence: CDR1 LGHDT, CDR2 YNNKEL (reference sequence). The CDR3 region is CASSDRDRVAGLAFF. The CDR3 bases are TGTGCCAGCAGCGACCGGGACAGGGTTGCGGGTCTAGCTTTCTTT.

The chain employs TRBV3-1 and TRBJ1-5; no clear D gene. Trimming took 3 bases from V and 2 from J, leaving 8 bases between them. The CDR3 is 14 amino acids. CDR1 is LGHDT and CDR2 is YNNKEL in the germline V gene (reference sequence). CDR3 in amino acids: CASSHMGGNQPQHF. The CDR3 DNA reads TGTGCCAGCAGCCACATGGGAGGCAATCAGCCCCAGCATTTT. Drawing the rest from reference TRBV3-1 and TRBJ1-5, the complete variable domain is DTAVSQTPKYLVTQMGNDKSIKCEQNLGHDTMYWYKQDSKKFLKIMFSYNNKELIINETVPNRFSPKSPDKAHLNLHINSLELGDSAVYFCASSHMGGNQPQHFGDGTRLSIL.

The chain uses TRBV9 and TRBJ2-5, with 10 bases aligning to TRBD1. In germline, CDR1 is SGDLS, CDR2 YYNGEE. The CDR3 runs 15 residues. Losses at the gene ends were 4 bases for V and 4 bases for J; bases not matched to a gene: 7. The CDR3: CASSTPGQGRETQYF. CDR3 nucleotide sequence: TGTGCCAGCAGCACTCCGGGACAGGGGAGAGAGACCCAGTACTTC.

V is TRBV20-1 and J is TRBJ1-1; D might be TRBD1 (6 bases). Germline values: CDR1 DFQATT, CDR2 SNEGSKA (reference sequence). The CDR3 covers 14 residues. The CDR3: CIPSAGGKNTEAFF. The DNA for the CDR3 is TGCATTCCCTCGGCGGGGGGCAAGAACACTGAAGCTTTCTTT.

The rearrangement uses TRBV2 and TRBJ1-5; TRBD1 matches at 8 bases. The junction had 7 bases not matched to a gene; V was cut back by 6 bases and J by 6 bases. Germline loops: CDR1 SNHLY, CDR2 FYNNEI. The CDR3 runs to 14 residues. The CDR3 region has the DNA TGTGCCAGCAGAAAGGACAGGGAGCGTCAGCCCCAGCATTTT. It encodes CASRKDRERQPQHF.

V and J are TRBV2 and TRBJ2-2; D is perhaps TRBD2 (5 bases). V was clipped by 7 bases and J by 4 bases, with 13 bases between them. Germline-derived CDR1 and CDR2 are SNHLY and FYNNEI. The CDR3 is made up of 14 amino acids. The CDR3 DNA is TGTGCCAGCAAGGCGGGCGAGGGCACCGGGGAGCTGTTTTTT. Amino acid sequence: CASKAGEGTGELFF.

The chain couples TRBV29-1 to TRBJ1-1; 10 positions agree with TRBD1. The germline V gene encodes CDR1 SQVTM and CDR2 ANQGSEA. V shed 5 bases, J shed 4 bases, and the junction held 4 bases outside the gene matches. This CDR3 has 13 residues. The CDR3 DNA follows: TGCAGCGTTCGTGGGACAGGGGTCACTGAAGCTTTCTTT. It codes for CSVRGTGVTEAFF.

In this sample, this clonotype turned up once. The CDR3 loop reads CSASEKRGYSYNEQFF. The CDR3 DNA follows: TGCAGTGCTAGCGAAAAGCGGGGGTATTCCTACAATGAGCAGTTCTTC. The rearrangement links TRBV20-1 to TRBJ2-1, with 8 bases fitting TRBD2. The CDR3 extends over 16 amino acids. Germline V CDR1 and CDR2: DFQATT, SNEGSKA (reference sequence). The V gene end was trimmed by 3 bases and the J gene end by 1 base; junction bases not matched to a gene: 8.